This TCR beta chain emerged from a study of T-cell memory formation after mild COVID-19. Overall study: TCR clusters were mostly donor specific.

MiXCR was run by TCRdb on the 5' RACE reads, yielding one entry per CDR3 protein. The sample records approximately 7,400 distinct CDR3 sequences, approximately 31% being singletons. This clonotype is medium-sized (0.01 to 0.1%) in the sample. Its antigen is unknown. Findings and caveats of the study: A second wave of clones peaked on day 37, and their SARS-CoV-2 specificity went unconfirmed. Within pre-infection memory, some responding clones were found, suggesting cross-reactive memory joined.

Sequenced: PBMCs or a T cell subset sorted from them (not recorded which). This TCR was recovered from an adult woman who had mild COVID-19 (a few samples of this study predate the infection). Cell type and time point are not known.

The DNA for the CDR3 is TGCAGTGCTAGATCACAACCCAATGAGCAGTTCTTC. Encoded protein: CSARSQPNEQFF. The V and J genes are TRBV20-1 and TRBJ2-1; no clear D. The CDR3 totals 12 residues. From germline, CDR1 is DFQATT and CDR2 SNEGSKA (reference sequence). Between the trimmed V and J ends, which lost 2 bases and 6 bases, there was a span of 8 bases.